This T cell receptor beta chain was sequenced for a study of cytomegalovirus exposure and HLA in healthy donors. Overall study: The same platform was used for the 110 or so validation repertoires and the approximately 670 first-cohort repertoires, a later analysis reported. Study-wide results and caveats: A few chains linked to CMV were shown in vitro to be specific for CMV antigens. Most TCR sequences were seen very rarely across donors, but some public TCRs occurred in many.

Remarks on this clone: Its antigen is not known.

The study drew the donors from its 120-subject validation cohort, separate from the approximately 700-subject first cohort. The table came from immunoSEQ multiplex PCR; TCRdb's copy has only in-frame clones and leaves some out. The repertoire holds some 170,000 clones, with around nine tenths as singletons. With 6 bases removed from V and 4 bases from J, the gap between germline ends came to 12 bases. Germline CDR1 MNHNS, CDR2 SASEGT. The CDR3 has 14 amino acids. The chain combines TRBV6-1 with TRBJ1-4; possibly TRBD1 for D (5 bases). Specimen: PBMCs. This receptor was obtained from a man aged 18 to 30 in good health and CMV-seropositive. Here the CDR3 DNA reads TGTGCCAGCAGGGCGGGGGGTGGTAATGAAAAACTGTTTTTT. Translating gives CASRAGGGNEKLFF.